This TCR beta chain was recovered during a study of blood T cell repertoires in COVID-19. About the study: The United States, Italy and Spain were the sources of the acute and convalescent COVID-19 samples. PBMCs, B-cell-depleted T cells, or T cells were the source of the cDNA or gDNA that made up the material.

Remarks on this clone: Other DNA sequences in the sample encode the same CDR3.

Germline assignment: CDR1 MNHNY and CDR2 SVGAGI (reference sequence). J was trimmed by 2 bases and V by 9 bases; bases with no gene match: 4. This CDR3 is 12 amino acids long. How the authors handled the data: Counts of nucleated cells, estimated from reference gene primer amplification, were obtained. Some clones are missing from TCRdb's copy, which holds only in-frame ones; the method was immunoSEQ multiplex PCR. V and J calls and clone size follow that table, whereas D and trimming were derived from the DNA. Here the sample spans 180,000 or so clones, approximately 83% being singletons. The chain is built from TRBV6-6 and TRBJ2-7, with 7 positions matching TRBD1. The sequence derives from a man between 60 and 75 years old with acute or convalescent COVID-19. Sequenced input: peripheral blood. This CDR3 is CASSGTAYEQYF. The CDR3 region has the DNA TGTGCCAGTAGTGGGACAGCCTACGAGCAGTACTTC.